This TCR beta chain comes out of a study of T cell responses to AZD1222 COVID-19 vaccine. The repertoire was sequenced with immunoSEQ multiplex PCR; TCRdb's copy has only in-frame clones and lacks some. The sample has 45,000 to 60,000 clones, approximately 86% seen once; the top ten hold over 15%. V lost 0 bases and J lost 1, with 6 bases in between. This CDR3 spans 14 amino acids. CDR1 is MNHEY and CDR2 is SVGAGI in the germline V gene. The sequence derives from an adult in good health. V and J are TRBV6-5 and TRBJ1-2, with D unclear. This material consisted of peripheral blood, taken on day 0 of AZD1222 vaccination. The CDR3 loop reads CASSYSVSNYGYTF. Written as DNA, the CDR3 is TGTGCCAGCAGTTACTCCGTCAGTAACTATGGCTACACCTTC.